This TCR beta chain originates from a study of T cells in Graves' hyperthyroidism and ophthalmopathy (dated by TCRdb to about 2019). About the study as a whole: Peripheral blood was collected at initial diagnosis, before any treatment. TCR V-J signatures able to tell the groups apart were searched for in a discovery cohort of around 95 patients, of whom more than 40 had Graves' ophthalmopathy and under 65 had stable Graves' hyperthyroidism. An independent validation cohort of under 20 hyperthyroidism patients and roughly 16 patients who later progressed to ophthalmopathy tested prospective prediction of ophthalmopathy. For training and testing, the 100 or so patients in the discovery cohort were randomly divided in a 7:3 ratio. In roughly six Graves' hyperthyroidism patients, the study also compared T-cell repertoires from thyroid tissue with T-cell repertoires from blood. After blood sampling, hyperthyroidism patients were treated with methimazole at a starting dose of 30 mg daily, and ophthalmopathy patients were treated with high-dose intravenous methylprednisolone. The paper describes TCR Vbeta CDR3 sequencing of 130 to 150 peripheral blood samples, made up of roughly 45 ophthalmopathy patients, roughly 72 hyperthyroidism patients and 17 progressor patients. What the work shows at the level of the full study, not this receptor alone: Sample size was not statistically predetermined, and blinding of investigators to group allocation was not performed. Blood samples also contained most of the expanded thyroid clonotypes (frequency above 0.001), which suggests that blood repertoires may reflect thyroid immune responses. Ophthalmopathy was separated from stable hyperthyroidism by a 13 V-J signature model, with approximately 90% sensitivity and around 81% specificity obtained in cross-validation and 80%/75% obtained in testing. In validation, progression to ophthalmopathy was predicted by the model with approximately 67% sensitivity and just over 72% specificity, a median of about 6.8 months before onset.

This clonotype was counted ten times or more. No cognate antigen has been identified for it. No much larger clone exists at a distance of one base, and base qualities are not known. V lost 4 bases and J lost 1 base; the stretch between them is 14 bases long. The germline V gene encodes CDR1 MDHEN and CDR2 SYDVKM. From the cysteine through the phenylalanine, the CDR3 covers 16 amino acids. This entry keeps only the CDR3 DNA: 48 bases, framed from base 1. Hyperthyroidism patients were newly diagnosed, had a disease duration of under 2 months, and were aged 18 to 65 years. Exclusion was applied to patients with uncontrolled infections, other autoimmune diseases, pregnancy or lactation. Diagnoses were based on clinical symptoms, serum thyroxine and TRAb, thyroid ultrasound and orbital computed tomography. For progressor patients, blood was drawn at the first diagnosis of hyperthyroidism, before any ophthalmopathy symptoms had appeared. PBMCs were isolated from roughly 10 ml of fresh peripheral blood by Ficoll-Paque density gradient centrifugation. Progressor patients were defined as those initially diagnosed with Graves' hyperthyroidism in whom ophthalmopathy developed during follow-up. Total RNA was extracted with Trizol reagent, and quality was checked on an Agilent 2100 Bioanalyzer.

TCR beta CDR3 regions were amplified from RNA transcripts. For the first round of RT-PCR on the TCR CDR3, the HTBI primer set was used together with the Qiagen OneStep RT-PCR kit. The libraries were constructed in a second round of multiplex PCR and then size-selected and purified. Libraries were sequenced paired-end with 100 bp reads on an Illumina HiSeq2000. The authors processed their data as follows. SOAPnuke was used to process the raw data, removing reads that contained adapters or uncalled bases, had a mean Phred below 15, or lacked an exact match to the constant primer or identifier. COPE v1.2.5 was used to merge the high-quality paired reads, and each unique nucleotide sequence was defined as a clonotype. MiTCR v1.1 was used to align clonotypes to the IMGT TRBV, TRBD and TRBJ reference segments. Analysis was restricted to V-J combinations with a frequency above 0.0001, which covered roughly 99% of repertoires. The TCS score was defined as F50 (clonal expansion) divided by E x V (chaos), with BLOSUM62-based TCRdist calculated between CDR3 peptides within each V-J. Welch's t-statistics and random forest reduced roughly 540 V-J features to under 15, which were used in a naive Bayes classifier (R e1071). The public reads were run again by TCRdb, first through fastp at Q25 and then through MiXCR, and only productive beta chains were kept. Rows with one shared CDR3 protein collapse into an entry with the most common genes and DNA. The V and J calls here are based on TCRdb, not the publication. The sample table records 270,000 or so distinct CDR3 sequences; less than 30% of these occur just once. The top ten clones comprise around 30% of the sample.

Rearrangement joined TRBV28 to TRBJ1-3; the D gene is perhaps TRBD1, on 5 matching bases. This sequence originates from a man aged 35 to 55 with Graves' hyperthyroidism that later progressed to Graves' ophthalmopathy. The source material was blood. The DNA is TGTGCCAGCAGTTCACCCAGAGGACAATCTGGAAACACCATATATTTT. Translated, this is CASSSPRGQSGNTIYF.